This entry lists 20 T cell receptor beta chains sequenced from one sample in a study of blood T cell repertoires in COVID-19. Here immunoSEQ multiplex PCR was the method, and the copy in TCRdb shows in-frame clones only, minus some. The sample holds around 300,000 clones; 70% to 90% are singletons and the top ten take under 3.5%. Specimen: peripheral blood. The source is a woman aged 30 to 39 with active or convalescent COVID-19.

This clone was seen once. The CDR3 loop reads CASSPFLQASAQHF. The CDR3 bases are TGCGCCAGCAGCCCCTTTCTACAGGCTTCGGCCCAGCATTTT. The chain combines TRBV4-3 with TRBJ1-5, with D possibly being TRBD1 (5 bases). With 4 bases removed from V and 11 bases from J, the gap between germline ends came to 18 bases. Germline V gives CDR1 LGHNA, CDR2 YSLEER. This CDR3 is 14 amino acids long.

This CDR3 is CASSLPVASTEAFF. The CDR3 bases are TGCGCCAGCAGCTTGCCGGTTGCGAGCACTGAAGCTTTCTTT. The chain combines TRBV5-1 with TRBJ1-1, with D unclear. The CDR3 loop spans 14 amino acids. Per germline, CDR1 SGHRS and CDR2 YFSETQ. The ends were cut back, 1 base at V and 4 bases at J, with 11 bases in the middle.

The chain joins TRBV5-4 to TRBJ1-2; TRBD1 agrees at 8 bases. Trimming took 1 base from V and 5 from J; bases not matched to a gene: 1. Germline loops: CDR1 SGHNT, CDR2 YYREEE (reference sequence). The CDR3 has 13 amino acids. The CDR3 here is CASSLQGAYGYTF. The CDR3 coding sequence is TGTGCCAGCAGCTTGCAGGGGGCGTATGGCTACACCTTC.

The chain uses TRBV5-5 and TRBJ2-6, with D perhaps matching TRBD2 (7 bases). CDR1 is SGHKS, CDR2 YYEKEE, per germline (reference sequence). The CDR3 is 19 residues long. The germline V and J ends were trimmed by 5 bases and 3 bases, with 24 bases remaining between them. The CDR3 sequence is CASRPLGGDFSGGANVLTF. For the CDR3, the DNA is TGTGCCAGCAGGCCCTTAGGGGGGGACTTCTCTGGTGGGGCCAACGTCCTGACTTTC. The full variable domain, in which reference TRBV5-5 and TRBJ2-6 provide the parts outside the CDR3, is DAGVTQSPTHLIKTRGQQVTLRCSPISGHKSVSWYQQVLGQGPQFIFQYYEKEERGRGNFPDRFSARQFPNYSSELNVNALLLGDSALYLCASRPLGGDFSGGANVLTFGAGSRLTVL.

This chain joins TRBV27 and TRBJ1-5, with D possibly TRBD1 on 6 matching bases. From germline, CDR1 is MNHEY and CDR2 SMNVEV (reference sequence). CDR3 length: 12 amino acids. V was trimmed by 5 bases and J by 10 bases, leaving 12 bases between them. This CDR3 is CASSGPGTPQHF. CDR3 DNA: TGTGCCAGCAGTGGACCCGGGACACCCCAGCATTTT.

CDR3 sequence (DNA): TGCGCCAGCAGCCTTGAGGGTGGAAATTCACCCCTCCACTTT. Translated: CASSLEGGNSPLHF. The chain is built from TRBV4-3 and TRBJ1-6; D is unresolved. Germline V gene lookup returns CDR1 LGHNA and CDR2 YSLEER. V was clipped by 4 bases and J by 7 bases, with 11 bases between them. The CDR3 length is 14 residues.

This clone has just a few counts. The same CDR3 arises from other DNA sequences in this sample as well. The CDR3 region is CASSIGGSNQPQHF. CDR3 DNA: TGTGCCAGTAGTATCGGAGGGAGCAATCAGCCCCAGCATTTT. J is TRBJ1-5 and V is TRBV19; no definite D call. Trimming pared 3 bases from V and 1 base from J, leaving 7 bases between. Germline values: CDR1 LNHDA, CDR2 SQIVND (reference sequence). CDR3 length: 14 residues.

This clone is a singleton in its sample. The chain uses TRBV7-2 and TRBJ1-1; D is perhaps TRBD1 (6 bases). This CDR3 contains 13 residues. V lost 2 bases and J lost 11, with 15 bases in between. CDR1 and CDR2 (germline): SGHTA, FQGNSA. CDR3 DNA sequence: TGTGCCAGCAGCTTAACTGACAGGTTGGTTGCTTTCTTT. Its translation: CASSLTDRLVAFF.

This clone has just one count. CDR3: CASSRLAGVLAKNIQYF. The CDR3, as DNA: TGTGCCAGCAGTCGACTAGCGGGGGTACTAGCCAAAAACATTCAGTACTTC. V gene TRBV2 combines with J gene TRBJ2-4; 12 nucleotides align to TRBD2. The germline CDR1 and CDR2 sequences are SNHLY and FYNNEI. J lost 0 bases, V lost 5 bases, and 5 bases had no gene match. There are 17 residues in the CDR3.

The rearrangement links TRBV27 to TRBJ1-6, with no clear D. Germline V gene data show CDR1 as MNHEY and CDR2 as SMNVEV (reference sequence). V lost 3 bases, J lost 4 bases, and 7 bases lay in between. The CDR3 contains 14 residues. The CDR3 DNA reads as TGTGCCAGCAGTTTCCGGGGTTATAATTCACCCCTCCACTTT. It specifies CASSFRGYNSPLHF.

The genes are TRBV6-5 and TRBJ1-6, with 10 bases aligning to TRBD1. CDR1 is MNHEY, CDR2 SVGAGI, per germline. The CDR3 consists of 14 residues. V was clipped by 5 bases and J by 6 bases; unmatched bases: 1. CDR3 nucleotide sequence: TGTGCCAGCAGTCGGACAGGGGGTAATTCACCCCTCCACTTT. It is translated as CASSRTGGNSPLHF.

As DNA, the CDR3 is TGTGCCTGGAGTAGAGGGGGCGAGTACGAGCAGTACTTC. Translation: CAWSRGGEYEQYF. The chain employs TRBV30 and TRBJ2-7, with 7 bases aligning to TRBD1. The CDR3 spans 13 residues. The V gene's germline CDR1 is GTSNPN and CDR2 SVGIG (reference sequence). V gave up 2 bases and J gave up 4 bases; unmatched junction bases: 5.

The rearrangement joins TRBV21-1 to TRBJ2-3; the D call of TRBD2 is as the table states it, not checked on the DNA. TRBV21-1 is a recognized pseudogene. This CDR3 contains 20 residues. The CDR3 region is CASSNPPKTTSGGATDTQYF. DNA for the CDR3: TGTGCCAGCAGCAACCCCCCAAAGACGACTAGCGGGGGGGCAACAGATACGCAGTATTTT.

The V call is TRBV10-3, the J call TRBJ1-5, with TRBD1 identical over 8 bases. CDR3 length equals 14 residues. Trimming cost V 10 bases and J 1 base; bases outside gene matches: 6. From germline, CDR1 is ENHRY and CDR2 SYGVKD. The CDR3 reads CATRQGNSNQPQHF. The CDR3 coding sequence is TGTGCCACCCGACAGGGGAACAGCAATCAGCCCCAGCATTTT.

The chain couples TRBV18 to TRBJ2-3; TRBD2 agrees at 10 bases. From germline, CDR1 is KGHSH and CDR2 LQKENI. V lost 2 bases to trimming and J lost 6 bases; unmatched junction nucleotides: 5. CDR3 length equals 15 residues. The CDR3 coding sequence is TGTGCCAGCTCACCAAGCGGGGGGGCCACGGATACGCAGTATTTT. It specifies CASSPSGGATDTQYF.

The rearrangement joins TRBV28 to TRBJ1-2, with TRBD1 matching over 7 bases. CDR3 length equals 17 residues. V shed 6 bases, J shed 0 bases, and the junction held 13 bases outside the gene matches. In germline, CDR1 is MDHEN, CDR2 SYDVKM. This CDR3 is CASSRRTGSEANYGYTF. The CDR3 DNA is TGTGCCAGCAGCCGTCGGACAGGTTCCGAAGCTAACTATGGCTACACCTTC.

The chain links TRBV28 to TRBJ2-2; a weak D match, TRBD2 (5 bases). Between the trimmed V and J ends, which lost 8 bases and 8 bases, there was a span of 24 bases. Germline lookup yields CDR1 MDHEN and CDR2 SYDVKM. The length of the CDR3 is 16 residues. CDR3 nucleotides: TGTGCCAGCGGCCTCCCAGACGAGCAGCCGGGGGGGGAGCTGTTTTTT. Its protein product is CASGLPDEQPGGELFF. Combining the CDR3 with reference TRBV28 and TRBJ2-2 gives the whole variable domain DVKVTQSSRYLVKRTGEKVFLECVQDMDHENMFWYRQDPGLGLRLIYFSYDVKMKEKGDIPEGYSVSREKKERFSLILESASTNQTSMYLCASGLPDEQPGGELFFGEGSRLTVL.

A few counts support this clone. V gene TRBV9 combines with J gene TRBJ1-3; TRBD1 might be the D (6 bases). The CDR3 is 15 residues long. The V and J ends lost 6 bases and 0 bases respectively, with 13 bases between them. From germline, CDR1 is SGDLS and CDR2 YYNGEE. CDR3 sequence (DNA): TGTGCCAGCACGACCGGGGGGGCCTCTGGAAACACCATATATTTT. Translation: CASTTGGASGNTIYF. Looking up the rest from reference TRBV9 and TRBJ1-3 gives the full variable domain: DSGVTQTPKHLITATGQRVTLRCSPRSGDLSVYWYQQSLDQGLQFLIQYYNGEERAKGNILERFSAQQFPDLHSELNLSSLELGDSALYFCASTTGGASGNTIYFGEGSWLTVV.

V is TRBV4-1 and J is TRBJ2-7, with 11 bases matching TRBD2. Germline V lookup: CDR1 MGHRA, CDR2 YSYEKL. The CDR3 loop spans 17 amino acids. The V segment lost 3 bases and the J segment 2 bases; nucleotides outside the gene matches: 9. CDR3 sequence reads: CASSHGMVAGGTYEQYF. For the CDR3, the DNA is TGCGCCAGCAGCCACGGAATGGTAGCGGGGGGGACCTACGAGCAGTACTTC.

V gene TRBV7-2 combines with J gene TRBJ2-5; weak D call: TRBD1 (5 bases). The CDR3 runs 14 residues. Germline loops: CDR1 SGHTA, CDR2 FQGNSA. Trimming shortened V by 5 bases and J by 7 bases, and 17 bases separated the two germline ends. The CDR3 loop reads CASSPGHLAGTQYF. CDR3 coding DNA: TGTGCCAGCAGCCCTGGACACCTCGCCGGGACCCAGTACTTC. Looking up the rest from reference TRBV7-2 and TRBJ2-5 gives the full variable domain: GAGVSQSPSNKVTEKGKDVELRCDPISGHTALYWYRQSLGQGLEFLIYFQGNSAPDKSGLPSDRFSAERTGGSVSTLTIQRTQQEDSAVYLCASSPGHLAGTQYFGPGTRLLVL.